This TCR beta chain was recorded in a study of response to subunit inactivated influenza vaccine. Study conclusions and caveats: Few additional T cells are recruited per seasonal influenza vaccination, authors suggested.

This clonotype was detected only a few times. Its antigen is currently unknown. Each CDR3 protein is one row after TCRdb ran MiXCR on the RT-PCR reads. Of fewer than 700,000 distinct CDR3 sequences listed, roughly 13% are singletons. The V gene end was trimmed by 6 bases and the J gene end by 2 bases; junction bases not matched to a gene: 10. Germline V lookup: CDR1 DFQATT, CDR2 SNEGSKA (reference sequence). This CDR3 contains 15 residues. This chain links TRBV20-1 with TRBJ2-7; TRBD2 aligns across 10 bases. The source of this sequence is a man over 45 who received an inactivated influenza vaccine. Specimen: PBMCs from blood, collected 35 to 45 days after vaccination. The CDR3 protein is CSAPDHSGGPYEQYF. The CDR3, as DNA: TGCAGTGCCCCCGATCATAGCGGGGGGCCCTACGAGCAGTACTTC.